Listed here are 12 T cell receptor beta chains from one sample, sequenced in a study of shared clonotypes between healthy human individuals (dated by TCRdb to 2019 to 2021). The method behind the library was the immunoSEQ multiplex PCR assay. Not all clones reach the TCRdb copy of this immuneACCESS table, which keeps in-frame sequences only. Checked studies attribute under half of the gap to unresolved V genes and leave the rest unexplained. The sample table shows about 2 million clones, and 85% to 95% are seen once. The top ten hold 0.13% of the sample. Sequencing used naive CD4+ T cells sorted from blood. Reading the label with the study, this specimen's cell subset or site is: CD45RA+ positively selected. The receptors originated from a man younger than 30 in good health.

The V and J genes are TRBV2 and TRBJ2-7, with 7 bases fitting TRBD1. Per germline, CDR1 SNHLY and CDR2 FYNNEI. With 6 bases clipped from V and 3 bases from J, the junction kept 8 bases outside the gene matches. The length of the CDR3 is 14 residues. The CDR3 region is CASSLKDRVYEQYF. The DNA for the CDR3 is TGTGCCAGCAGCCTCAAAGACAGGGTCTACGAGCAGTACTTC.

This chain joins TRBV5-1 and TRBJ2-3; possibly TRBD2 for D (6 bases). CDR1 and CDR2 from the germline V gene are SGHRS and YFSETQ. V was clipped by 4 bases and J by 1 base, with 19 bases between them. The CDR3 extends over 17 amino acids. This CDR3 reads CASSRFSGSGGTDTQYF. In nucleotides, the CDR3 is TGCGCCAGCAGCCGATTTAGCGGCTCGGGGGGCACAGATACGCAGTATTTT.

The CDR3 DNA reads as TGTGCCAGCAGTTACCAGGGGATCAACTATGGCTACACCTTC. Translated: CASSYQGINYGYTF. The chain couples TRBV6-6 to TRBJ1-2, with D tentatively TRBD1 (6 bases). The CDR3 length is 14 residues. V lost 2 bases, J lost 2 bases, and 9 bases lay in between. CDR1 is MNHNY and CDR2 is SVGAGI in the germline V gene (reference sequence).

This clone was detected once. The chain employs TRBV5-6 and TRBJ1-2; D not certain. The CDR3 contains 14 residues. Trimming took 0 bases from V and 4 from J, leaving 10 bases between them. The germline V gene encodes CDR1 SGHDT and CDR2 YYEEEE. In DNA form, the CDR3 reads TGTGCCAGCAGCTTGGCTCAAGGCTCCTATGGCTACACCTTC. This sequence encodes CASSLAQGSYGYTF.

The chain carries TRBV7-9 and TRBJ2-5; 7 bases fit TRBD1. The CDR3 runs to 13 residues. Per the germline V gene, CDR1 is SEHNR and CDR2 is FQNEAQ (reference sequence). V shed 7 bases and J 4 bases; nucleotides not matched to a gene: 6. In DNA, the CDR3 is TGTGCCAGCATCGAGCGACAGGGAGAGACCCAGTACTTC. This encodes CASIERQGETQYF.

J is TRBJ2-7 and V is TRBV28; 9 positions agree with TRBD1. Looked up from germline, CDR1 is MDHEN and CDR2 is SYDVKM. V was clipped by 6 bases and J by 6 bases; unmatched bases: 3. The CDR3 sequence is 12 residues long. The DNA of the CDR3 is TGTGCCAGCAGGGGACAGGGATTCGAGCAGTACTTC. This translates into CASRGQGFEQYF.

The chain employs TRBV11-1 and TRBJ2-5; 7 positions agree with TRBD1. The germline V gene encodes CDR1 SGHAT and CDR2 FQDESV (reference sequence). The CDR3 is 14 residues long. Unmatched junction bases numbered 4, after V lost 5 bases and J lost 1 base. The DNA of the CDR3 is TGTGCCAGCAGCCCCGACAGGGCCCAAGAGACCCAGTACTTC. Its protein is CASSPDRAQETQYF.

The chain carries TRBV6-6 and TRBJ2-3; TRBD2 aligns across 9 bases. Unmatched junction bases numbered 5, after V lost 10 bases and J lost 0 bases. This CDR3 has 14 amino acids. The germline V gene has CDR1 MNHNY and CDR2 SVGAGI (reference sequence). The CDR3 DNA sequence: TGTGCCACCCTAGCGGGGACTAGCACAGATACGCAGTATTTT. It encodes CATLAGTSTDTQYF.

V is TRBV6-6 and J is TRBJ1-5; maybe TRBD1 (5 bases). This CDR3 has 14 residues. V lost 8 bases, J lost 2 bases, and 13 bases lay in between. Germline V gene lookup returns CDR1 MNHNY and CDR2 SVGAGI (reference sequence). CDR3 sequence reads: CASAGGTGNQPQHF. The CDR3 bases are TGTGCCAGCGCGGGAGGGACGGGCAATCAGCCCCAGCATTTT.

This clone showed up just once. The chain has TRBV11-2 and TRBJ1-6, with D unclear. There are 13 residues in the CDR3. CDR1 and CDR2 from the germline V gene are SGHAT and FQNNGV. Trimming removed 4 bases at V and 11 bases at J, with 12 bases between. The CDR3 region is CASSSSAWTPLHF. CDR3 bases: TGTGCCAGCAGCTCGTCAGCCTGGACACCCCTCCACTTT.

The sample holds one count of this clone. V gene TRBV5-6 combines with J gene TRBJ1-5; D may be TRBD1 (5 bases). The germline V and J ends were trimmed by 3 bases and 2 bases, with 18 bases remaining between them. This CDR3 contains 17 residues. The V gene's germline CDR1 is SGHDT and CDR2 YYEEEE. The CDR3 reads CASSSYKSLRGNQPQHF. The CDR3 nucleotides are TGTGCCAGCAGCTCGTATAAGTCCCTCAGGGGCAATCAGCCCCAGCATTTT.

The chain recombines TRBV7-8 with TRBJ1-2, with unresolved D. Germline-derived CDR1 and CDR2 are SGHVS and FQNEAQ. This CDR3 region has 15 residues. V was shortened by 5 bases and J by 2 bases, with 15 bases between the two germline ends. CDR3 nucleotides: TGTGCCAGCAGCCTCGAAAGGGCCCTGAACTATGGCTACACCTTC. Its protein product is CASSLERALNYGYTF.